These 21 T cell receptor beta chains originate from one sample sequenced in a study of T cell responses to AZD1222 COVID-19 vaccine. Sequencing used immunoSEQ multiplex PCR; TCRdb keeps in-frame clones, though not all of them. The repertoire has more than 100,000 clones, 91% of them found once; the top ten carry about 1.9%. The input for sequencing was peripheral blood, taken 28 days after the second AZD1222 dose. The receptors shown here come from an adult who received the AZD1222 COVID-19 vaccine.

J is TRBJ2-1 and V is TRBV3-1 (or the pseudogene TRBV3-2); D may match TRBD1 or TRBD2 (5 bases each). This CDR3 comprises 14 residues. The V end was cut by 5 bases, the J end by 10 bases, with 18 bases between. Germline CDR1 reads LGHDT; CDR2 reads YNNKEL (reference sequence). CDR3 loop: CASSYSGAKGEQFF. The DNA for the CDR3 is TGTGCCAGCAGCTATTCCGGGGCCAAGGGAGAGCAGTTCTTC.

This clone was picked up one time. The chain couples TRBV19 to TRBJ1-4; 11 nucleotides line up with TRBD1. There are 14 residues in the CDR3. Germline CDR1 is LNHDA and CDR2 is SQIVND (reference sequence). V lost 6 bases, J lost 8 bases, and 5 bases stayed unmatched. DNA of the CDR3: TGTGCCAGTAGCGGACAGGGGGCCTTAGAAAAACTGTTTTTT. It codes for CASSGQGALEKLFF.

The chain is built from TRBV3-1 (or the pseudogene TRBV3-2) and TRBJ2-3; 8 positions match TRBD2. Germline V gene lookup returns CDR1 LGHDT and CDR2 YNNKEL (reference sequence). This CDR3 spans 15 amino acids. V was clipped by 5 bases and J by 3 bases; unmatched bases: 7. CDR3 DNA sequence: TGTGCCAGCAGCGAACCGGGGGGGATAACAGATACGCAGTATTTT. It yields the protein CASSEPGGITDTQYF.

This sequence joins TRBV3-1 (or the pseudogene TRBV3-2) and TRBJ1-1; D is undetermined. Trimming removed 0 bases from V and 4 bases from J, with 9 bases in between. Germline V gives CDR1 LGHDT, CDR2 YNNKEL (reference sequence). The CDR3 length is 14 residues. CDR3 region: CASSQEGSVTEAFF. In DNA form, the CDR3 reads TGTGCCAGCAGCCAAGAGGGGTCAGTCACTGAAGCTTTCTTT.

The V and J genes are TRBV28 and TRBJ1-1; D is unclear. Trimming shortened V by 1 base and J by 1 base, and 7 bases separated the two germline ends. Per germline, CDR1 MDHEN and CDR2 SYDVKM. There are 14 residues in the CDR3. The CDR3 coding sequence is TGTGCCAGCAGTTTATCACGGAAGAACACTGAAGCTTTCTTT. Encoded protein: CASSLSRKNTEAFF.

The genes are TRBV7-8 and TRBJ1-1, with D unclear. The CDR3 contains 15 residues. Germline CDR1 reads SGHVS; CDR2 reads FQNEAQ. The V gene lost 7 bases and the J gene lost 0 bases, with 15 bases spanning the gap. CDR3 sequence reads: CASNVNAGLNTEAFF. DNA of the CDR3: TGTGCCAGCAACGTCAATGCCGGATTGAACACTGAAGCTTTCTTT. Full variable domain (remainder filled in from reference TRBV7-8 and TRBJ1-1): GAGVSQSPRYKVAKRGQDVALRCDPISGHVSLFWYQQALGQGPEFLTYFQNEAQLDKSGLPSDRFFAERPEGSVSTLKIQRTQQEDSAVYLCASNVNAGLNTEAFFGQGTRLTVV.

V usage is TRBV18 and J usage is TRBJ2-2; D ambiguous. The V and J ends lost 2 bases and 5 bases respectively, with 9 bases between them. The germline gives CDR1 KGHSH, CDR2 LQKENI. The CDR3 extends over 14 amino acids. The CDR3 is CASSPSVGTGELFF. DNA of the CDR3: TGTGCCAGCTCACCATCGGTCGGGACCGGGGAGCTGTTTTTT.

The CDR3 spells CASRGGYTGELFF. In DNA, the CDR3 is TGTGCCAGCCGAGGGGGGTACACCGGGGAGCTGTTTTTT. The chain carries TRBV28 and TRBJ2-2; D possibly uses TRBD1 or TRBD2 (6 bases each). With 8 bases removed from V and 3 bases from J, the gap between germline ends came to 10 bases. CDR1 and CDR2 from the germline V gene are MDHEN and SYDVKM. The CDR3 consists of 13 residues.

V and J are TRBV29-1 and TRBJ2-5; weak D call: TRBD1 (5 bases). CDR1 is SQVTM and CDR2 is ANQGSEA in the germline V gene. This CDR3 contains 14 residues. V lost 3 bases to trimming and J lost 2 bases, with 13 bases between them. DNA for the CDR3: TGCAGCGTTGAGGGATACAGGTTACAAGAGACCCAGTACTTC. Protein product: CSVEGYRLQETQYF. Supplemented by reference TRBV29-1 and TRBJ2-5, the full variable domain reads SAVISQKPSRDICQRGTSLTIQCQVDSQVTMMFWYRQQPGQSLTLIATANQGSEATYESGFVIDKFPISRPNLTFSTLTVSNMSPEDSSIYLCSVEGYRLQETQYFGPGTRLLVL.

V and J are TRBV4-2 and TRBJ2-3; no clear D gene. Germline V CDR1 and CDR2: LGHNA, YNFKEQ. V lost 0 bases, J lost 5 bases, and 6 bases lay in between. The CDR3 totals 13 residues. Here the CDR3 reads CASSQETRDTQYF. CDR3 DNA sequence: TGTGCCAGCAGCCAAGAGACGAGAGATACGCAGTATTTT.

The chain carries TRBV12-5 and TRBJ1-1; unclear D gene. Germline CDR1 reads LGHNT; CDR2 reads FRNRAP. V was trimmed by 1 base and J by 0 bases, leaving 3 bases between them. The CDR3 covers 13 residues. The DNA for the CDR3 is TGTGCTAGTGGTTTGGATATGAACACTGAAGCTTTCTTT. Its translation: CASGLDMNTEAFF. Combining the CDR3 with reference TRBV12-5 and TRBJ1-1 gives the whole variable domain DARVTQTPRHKVTEMGQEVTMRCQPILGHNTVFWYRQTMMQGLELLAYFRNRAPLDDSGMPKDRFSAEMPDATLATLKIQPSEPRDSAVYFCASGLDMNTEAFFGQGTRLTVV.

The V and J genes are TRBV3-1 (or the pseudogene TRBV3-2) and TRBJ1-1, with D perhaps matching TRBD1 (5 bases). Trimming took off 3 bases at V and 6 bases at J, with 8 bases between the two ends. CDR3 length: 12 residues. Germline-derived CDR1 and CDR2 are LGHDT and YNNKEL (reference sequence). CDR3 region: CASSQGGAEAFF. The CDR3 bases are TGTGCCAGCAGCCAGGGGGGGGCTGAAGCTTTCTTT.

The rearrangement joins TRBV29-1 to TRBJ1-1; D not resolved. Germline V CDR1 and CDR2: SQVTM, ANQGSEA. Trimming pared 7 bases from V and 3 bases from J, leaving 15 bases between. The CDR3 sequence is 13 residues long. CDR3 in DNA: TGCAGCGCCTCACCTCAGCTGGACACTGAAGCTTTCTTT. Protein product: CSASPQLDTEAFF.

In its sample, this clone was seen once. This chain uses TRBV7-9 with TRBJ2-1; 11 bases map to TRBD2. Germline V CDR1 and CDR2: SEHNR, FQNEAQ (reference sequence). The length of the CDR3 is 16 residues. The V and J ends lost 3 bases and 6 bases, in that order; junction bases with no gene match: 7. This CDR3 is CASSFVGLAGGNEQFF. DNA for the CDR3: TGTGCCAGCAGCTTTGTGGGCCTAGCGGGAGGCAATGAGCAGTTCTTC. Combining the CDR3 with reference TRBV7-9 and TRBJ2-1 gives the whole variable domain DTGVSQNPRHKITKRGQNVTFRCDPISEHNRLYWYRQTLGQGPEFLTYFQNEAQLEKSRLLSDRFSAERPKGSFSTLEIQRTEQGDSAMYLCASSFVGLAGGNEQFFGPGTRLTVL.

CDR3 amino acids: CASGLGQGENTEAFF. The CDR3 nucleotides are TGTGCTAGTGGTTTGGGGCAGGGGGAGAACACTGAAGCTTTCTTT. The chain recombines TRBV12-5 with TRBJ1-1; 7 bases are a match to TRBD1. Germline loops: CDR1 LGHNT, CDR2 FRNRAP. Trimming took 1 base from V and 1 from J; bases not matched to a gene: 3. The CDR3 totals 15 residues.

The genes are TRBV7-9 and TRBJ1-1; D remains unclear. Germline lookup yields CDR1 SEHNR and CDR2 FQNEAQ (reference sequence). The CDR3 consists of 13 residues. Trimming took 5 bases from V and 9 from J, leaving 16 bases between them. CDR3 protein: CASSPDPRRQAFF. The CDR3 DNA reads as TGTGCCAGCAGCCCCGACCCAAGGAGGCAAGCTTTCTTT.

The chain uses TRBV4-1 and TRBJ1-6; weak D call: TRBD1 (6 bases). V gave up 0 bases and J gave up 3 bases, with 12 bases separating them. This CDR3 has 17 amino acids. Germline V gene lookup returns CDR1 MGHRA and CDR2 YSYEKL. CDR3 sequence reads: CASSQDTGQLYNSPLHF. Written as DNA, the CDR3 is TGCGCCAGCAGCCAAGATACAGGACAGCTCTATAATTCACCCCTCCACTTT.

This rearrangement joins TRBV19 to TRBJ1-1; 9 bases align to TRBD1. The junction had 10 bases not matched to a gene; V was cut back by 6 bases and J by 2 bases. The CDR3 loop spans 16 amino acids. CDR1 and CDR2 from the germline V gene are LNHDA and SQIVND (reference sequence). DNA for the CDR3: TGTGCCAGTAGCGACCCGGGACAGGGCCCTAACACTGAAGCTTTCTTT. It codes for CASSDPGQGPNTEAFF.

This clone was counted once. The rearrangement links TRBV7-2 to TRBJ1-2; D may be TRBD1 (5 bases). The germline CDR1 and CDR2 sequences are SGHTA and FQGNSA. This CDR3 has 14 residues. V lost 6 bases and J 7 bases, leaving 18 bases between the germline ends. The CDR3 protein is CASSPILGDGGYTF. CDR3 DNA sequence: TGTGCCAGCAGTCCAATCCTAGGGGATGGTGGCTACACCTTC.

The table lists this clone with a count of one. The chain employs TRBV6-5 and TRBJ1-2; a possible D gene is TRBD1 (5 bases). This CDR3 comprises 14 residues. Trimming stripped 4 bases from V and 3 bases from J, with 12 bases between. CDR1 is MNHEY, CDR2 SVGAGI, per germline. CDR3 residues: CASSFPGRDYGYTF. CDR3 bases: TGTGCCAGCAGTTTCCCGGGACGAGACTATGGCTACACCTTC.

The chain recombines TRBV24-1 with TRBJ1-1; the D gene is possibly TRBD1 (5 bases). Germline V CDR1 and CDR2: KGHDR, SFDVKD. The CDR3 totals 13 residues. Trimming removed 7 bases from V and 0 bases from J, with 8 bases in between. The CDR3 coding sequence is TGTGCCACCAGGGCGACAGTGAACACTGAAGCTTTCTTT. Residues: CATRATVNTEAFF.